This T cell receptor (beta chain) came from a study of T cells in women clearing cervical HPV infection. The overall study: Case blood drawn at lesion detection; control blood after infection cleared. Overall study findings and caveats: Cases and controls were distinguished at AUC approximately 0.8 by richness and V genes. Controls had more TRBV6-7 (roughly 0.16%) than cases (about 0.11%).

Dot-blot hybridization genotyped cervical HPV amplified with MY09/MY11 PCR. This CDR3 has 18 amino acids. J was trimmed by 5 bases and V by 3 bases; bases with no gene match: 9. Germline CDR1 reads SGHDN; CDR2 reads FVKESK. Only in-frame clones appear in the TCRdb table, and some are missing; sequencing was by immunoSEQ multiplex PCR. The sample includes under 35,000 clones. About this clone itself: Antigen specificity is unknown. The read terminates 3 residues ahead of where the CDR3 ends, so the germline J gene completes it.

The sequence came from a woman between 18 and 75 years old with a cervical HPV16 infection that either progressed to CIN3+ or cleared (not recorded which). Sequencing was carried out using blood buffy coat. The chain links TRBV14 to TRBJ2-2, with 13 bases aligning to TRBD2. CDR3 residues: CASSHRTSGSWRTGELFF. CDR3 DNA (partial): TGTGCCAGCAGCCACCGGACTAGCGGGAGTTGGAGGACCGGGGAG.